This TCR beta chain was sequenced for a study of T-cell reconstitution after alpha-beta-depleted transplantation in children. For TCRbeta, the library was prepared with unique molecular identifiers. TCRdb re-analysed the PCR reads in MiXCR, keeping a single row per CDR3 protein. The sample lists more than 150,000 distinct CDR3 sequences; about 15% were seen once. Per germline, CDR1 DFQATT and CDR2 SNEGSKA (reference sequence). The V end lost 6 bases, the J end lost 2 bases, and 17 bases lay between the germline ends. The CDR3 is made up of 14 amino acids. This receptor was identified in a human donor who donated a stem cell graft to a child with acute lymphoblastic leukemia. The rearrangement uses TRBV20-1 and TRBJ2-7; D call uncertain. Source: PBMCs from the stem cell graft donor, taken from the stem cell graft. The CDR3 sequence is CSARSPTAPYEQYF. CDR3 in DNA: TGCAGTGCCCGATCTCCGACTGCCCCCTACGAGCAGTACTTC.